A selection of T cell receptor beta chains follows, all from one sample in a study of T cell clonotyping in hematopoietic cell transplantation. Some clones are missing from TCRdb's copy, which holds only in-frame ones; the method was immunoSEQ multiplex PCR. This sample yields 7,200 or so clones, of which 70% to 90% are seen a single time; approximately 7.7% belongs to the top ten. The specimen was PBMCs, collected 100 days after allogeneic stem cell transplant. The receptors shown here come from a young adult male patient who had an allogeneic stem cell transplant from a related donor, so the T cells may come from the graft donor. Some clones in this sample may be carry-over from other donors' samples. Each CDR3 is given with its conserved first and last residue. The order of the fields is D gene, J gene, clone size, V gene, CDR3 DNA, CDR3 protein. D genes are given only for firm matches. Where a row states a size, it is once, few, many or the class of an expanded clone; other rows omit it.

NA TRBJ2-2 NA TRBV5-4 TGTGCCAGCAGCGCGTTAGGGCCCGGGGAGCTGTTTTTT CASSALGPGELFF
TRBD1 TRBJ1-1 NA TRBV18 TGTGCCAGCTCAGAACAGGGGGTGTACACTGAAGCTTTCTTT CASSEQGVYTEAFF
TRBD1 TRBJ1-4 NA TRBV30 TGTGCCTGGAGTGGGGGTGGGACAGGGGGAACTAATGAAAAACTGTTTTTT CAWSGGGTGGTNEKLFF
TRBD1 TRBJ2-5 NA TRBV2 TGTGCCAGCAGGCCGACAGGGGGCAGGGAGACCCAGTACTTC CASRPTGGRETQYF
NA TRBJ2-1 few TRBV7-9 TGTGCCAGCAGCCCCGCCTCTAGGAGAGCCTACAATGAGCAGTTCTTC CASSPASRRAYNEQFF
TRBD1 TRBJ2-6 NA TRBV25-1 TGTGCCAGCAACCGACAGGGCAGTGGGGCCAACGTCCTGACTTTC CASNRQGSGANVLTF
TRBD1 TRBJ2-2 NA TRBV5-7 TGTGCCAGCAGCAGGACAGGGGCCGGCACCGGGGAGCTGTTTTTT CASSRTGAGTGELFF
NA TRBJ1-1 NA TRBV20-1 TGCAGTGCTCCCACAGGGTTCCAAGCTTTCTTT CSAPTGFQAFF
TRBD1 TRBJ1-4 NA TRBV11-2 TGTGCCACCGGTCCCGGGACAGGTTTGAGTAATGAAAAACTGTTTTTT CATGPGTGLSNEKLFF
TRBD2 TRBJ2-1 NA TRBV7-2 TGTGCCTCGGGGGGACTGAGGAATGAGCAGTTCTTC CASGGLRNEQFF
NA TRBJ2-3 NA TRBV5-4 TGTGCCAGCAGCTTGGAGGGACCCACAGATACGCAGTATTTT CASSLEGPTDTQYF
NA TRBJ1-1 NA TRBV5-1 TGCGCCAGCAGCTTTTTGTCTGGCGTCTTCTCTGAAGCTTTCTTT CASSFLSGVFSEAFF
TRBD1 TRBJ1-4 NA TRBV2 TGTGCCAGCAGTCGACAGGGGCGGATTAATGAAAAACTGTTTTTT CASSRQGRINEKLFF
TRBD2 TRBJ2-2 medium-sized TRBV10-2 TGCGCCAGCAGCCTAGCGGGAGACACCGGGGAGCTGTTTTTT CASSLAGDTGELFF
NA TRBJ2-3 once TRBV9 TGTGCCAGCAGCGCCCGATTGGGGGCCGCGCCAGATACGCAGTATTTT CASSARLGAAPDTQYF
TRBD1 TRBJ1-5 NA TRBV19 TGTGCCAGTAGTGAATGGACAGGGGAACAGCCCCAGCATTTT CASSEWTGEQPQHF
NA TRBJ2-5 NA TRBV9 TGTGCCAGCAGCGTAGGTCGGGGGTCGGAGGAGACCCAGTACTTC CASSVGRGSEETQYF
TRBD1 TRBJ2-3 NA TRBV2 TGTGCCAGCAGTGGGGACAGGGGGTGGGATACGCAGTATTTT CASSGDRGWDTQYF
NA TRBJ1-1 NA TRBV6-5 TGTGCCAGCAGTTACTGGGGGGACGCTGAAGCTTTCTTT CASSYWGDAEAFF
NA TRBJ1-2 NA TRBV9 TGTGCCAGCAGCCCAGAGACAAAGATCTATGGCTACACCTTC CASSPETKIYGYTF
NA TRBJ1-2 NA TRBV1 TGCACCAGCAGCCAAGTCCTCTACAGGGGGCGGCTGAATGGCTACACCTTC CTSSQVLYRGRLNGYTF
NA TRBJ1-1 NA TRBV30 TGTGCCTGGAGAGGTGGGGACACTGAAGCTTTCTTT CAWRGGDTEAFF
TRBD2 TRBJ2-5 NA TRBV6-1 TGTGCCAGCAGTGTCGACCCGGGACTAGCGGGAGGATCGAAGAGTACCCAGTACTTC CASSVDPGLAGGSKSTQYF
NA TRBJ1-3 NA TRBV19 TGTGCCAGTAGCCCGGGAAACACCATATATTTT CASSPGNTIYF
TRBD2 TRBJ2-2 once TRBV18 TGTGCCAGCTCACCACAACTAGCGGGAGCCTCCGGGGAGCTGTTTTTT CASSPQLAGASGELFF
NA TRBJ1-5 NA TRBV27 TGTGCCAGCAGTTCGTCCGGTATCAATCAGCCCCAGCATTTT CASSSSGINQPQHF
NA TRBJ2-5 NA TRBV19 TGTGCCAGTAGTCCCGGGACAACCTACCAAGAGACCCAGTACTTC CASSPGTTYQETQYF
NA TRBJ1-5 NA TRBV6-1 TGTGCCAGCAGTGCACAGGGCTCTCAGCCCCAGCATTTT CASSAQGSQPQHF
NA TRBJ2-1 NA TRBV7-6 TGTGCCAGCAGCTCAAGCGGCAATGAGCAGTTCTTC CASSSSGNEQFF
NA TRBJ2-5 NA TRBV4-3 TGCGCCAGCAGCCAAGACCACGCTTGGGGACGCCTTGCCCAGTACTTC CASSQDHAWGRLAQYF
TRBD1 TRBJ1-5 NA TRBV30 TGTGCCTGGCAGCAGGGGGCTCAGAATCAGCCCCAGCATTTT CAWQQGAQNQPQHF
NA TRBJ2-2 large TRBV11-1 TGTGCCAGCAGCTCAAGCAGGGGACCCGGGGAGCTGTTTTTT CASSSSRGPGELFF
NA TRBJ2-1 NA TRBV19 TGTGCCAGTAGTATTTCGGGCGGGACTCCGTACAATGAGCAGTTCTTC CASSISGGTPYNEQFF
NA TRBJ1-1 NA TRBV5-1 TGCGCCAGCAGCCCCGGGGGTACCTCGTCTGAAGCTTTCTTT CASSPGGTSSEAFF
TRBD1 TRBJ1-5 NA TRBV6-6 TGTGCCAGCAGTTGGACAGGGGGTCAGCCCCAGCATTTT CASSWTGGQPQHF
TRBD1 TRBJ1-5 NA TRBV19 TGTGCCAGTAGTATAGTTCAAGGCAGGGGGCTGGATCAGCCCCAGCATTTT CASSIVQGRGLDQPQHF
NA TRBJ2-3 NA TRBV19 TGTGCCACCTCCTGGCGAGGTACAGATACGCAGTATTTT CATSWRGTDTQYF
NA TRBJ2-3 once TRBV4-3 TGCGCCAGCAGCCAATTCGTTGTTGACGATACGCAGTATTTT CASSQFVVDDTQYF
TRBD2 TRBJ2-5 NA TRBV9 TGTGCCAGCAGCGCCTGGACTAGCCGAGAAGAGACCCAGTACTTC CASSAWTSREETQYF
NA TRBJ2-5 NA TRBV5-1 TGCGCCAGCAGCTTGGCCGGGCAGCAGGAACAAGAGACCCAGTACTTC CASSLAGQQEQETQYF
NA TRBJ1-1 NA TRBV7-9 TGTGCCAGCAGCCCAAAGCGGCGTGTGAACACTGAAGCTTTCTTT CASSPKRRVNTEAFF
NA TRBJ1-1 few TRBV2 TGTGCCAGCAGCCGAGTTATCGGGGGAACTGAAGCTTTCTTT CASSRVIGGTEAFF